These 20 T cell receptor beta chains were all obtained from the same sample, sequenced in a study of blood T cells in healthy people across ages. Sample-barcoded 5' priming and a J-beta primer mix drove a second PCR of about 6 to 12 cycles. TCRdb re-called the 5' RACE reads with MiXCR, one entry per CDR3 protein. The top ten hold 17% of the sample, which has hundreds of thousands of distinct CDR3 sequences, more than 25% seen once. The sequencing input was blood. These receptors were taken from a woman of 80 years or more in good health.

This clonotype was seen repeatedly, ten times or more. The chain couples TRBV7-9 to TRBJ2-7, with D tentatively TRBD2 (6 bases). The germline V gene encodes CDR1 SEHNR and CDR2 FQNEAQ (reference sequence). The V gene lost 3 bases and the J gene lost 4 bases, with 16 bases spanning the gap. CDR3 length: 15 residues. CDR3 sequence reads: CASSLGSLGRYEQYF. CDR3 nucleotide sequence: TGTGCCAGCAGCTTGGGCAGCCTGGGGAGGTACGAGCAGTACTTC.

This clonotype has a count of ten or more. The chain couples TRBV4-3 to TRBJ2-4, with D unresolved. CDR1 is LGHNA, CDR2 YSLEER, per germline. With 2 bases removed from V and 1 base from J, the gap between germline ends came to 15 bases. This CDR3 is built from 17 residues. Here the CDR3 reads CASSQYTILGAKNIQYF. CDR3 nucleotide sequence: TGCGCCAGCAGCCAATACACAATTCTTGGGGCCAAAAACATTCAGTACTTC.

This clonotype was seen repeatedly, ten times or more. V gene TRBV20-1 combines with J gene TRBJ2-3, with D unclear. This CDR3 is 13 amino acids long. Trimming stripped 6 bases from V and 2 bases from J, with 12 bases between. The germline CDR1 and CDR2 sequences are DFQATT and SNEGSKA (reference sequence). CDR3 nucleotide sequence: TGCAGTGCGTCGGTCTTTTTCACAGATACGCAGTATTTT. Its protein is CSASVFFTDTQYF.

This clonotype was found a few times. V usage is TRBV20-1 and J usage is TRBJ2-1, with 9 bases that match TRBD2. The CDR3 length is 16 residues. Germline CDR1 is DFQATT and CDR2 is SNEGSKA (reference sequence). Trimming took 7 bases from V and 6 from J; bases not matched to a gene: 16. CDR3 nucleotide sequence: TGCAGTGGGGAAACGATGTGGCGGGGGGGCCGCAATGAGCAGTTCTTC. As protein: CSGETMWRGGRNEQFF.

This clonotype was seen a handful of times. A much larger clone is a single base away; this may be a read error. The CDR3 spells CASRLTGSYNEQYF. CDR3 in DNA: TGTGCCAGCAGATTGACTGGCTCCTACAATGAGCAGTACTTC. The V gene is TRBV7-9, the J gene TRBJ2-1; unclear D gene. The DNA end lines up better with TRBJ2-7; the J call may be wrong. This CDR3 spans 14 amino acids. Germline CDR1 and CDR2: SEHNR and FQNEAQ (reference sequence).

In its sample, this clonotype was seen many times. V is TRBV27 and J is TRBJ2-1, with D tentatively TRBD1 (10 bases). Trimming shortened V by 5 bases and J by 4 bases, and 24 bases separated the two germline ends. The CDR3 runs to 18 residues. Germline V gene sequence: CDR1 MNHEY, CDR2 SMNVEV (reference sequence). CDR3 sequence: CASSRQGARLAGYNEQFF. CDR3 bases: TGTGCCAGCAGTCGACAGGGGGCGCGGCTAGCGGGGTACAATGAGCAGTTCTTC.

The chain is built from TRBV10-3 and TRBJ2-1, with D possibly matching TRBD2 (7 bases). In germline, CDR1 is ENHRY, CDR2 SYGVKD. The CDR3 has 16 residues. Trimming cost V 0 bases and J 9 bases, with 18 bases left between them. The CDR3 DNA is TGTGCCATCAGTGAGTCGCAGCTAGGGAGGGGGGGTGAGCAGTTCTTC. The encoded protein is CAISESQLGRGGEQFF.

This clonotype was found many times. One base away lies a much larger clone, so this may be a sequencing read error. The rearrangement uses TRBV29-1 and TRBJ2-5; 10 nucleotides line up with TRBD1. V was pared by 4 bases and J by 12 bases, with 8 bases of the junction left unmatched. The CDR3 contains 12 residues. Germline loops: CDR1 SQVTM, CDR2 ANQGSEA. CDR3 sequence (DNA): TGCAGCGTTGCGATGGGAGGGACAGGGGAGTACTTC. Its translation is CSVAMGGTGEYF.

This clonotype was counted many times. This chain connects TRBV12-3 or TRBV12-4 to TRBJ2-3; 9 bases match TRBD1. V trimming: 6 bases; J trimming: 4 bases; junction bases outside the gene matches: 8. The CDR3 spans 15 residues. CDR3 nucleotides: TGTGCCAGCAGGCGAACAGGGGGCGGCGCAGATACGCAGTATTTT. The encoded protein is CASRRTGGGADTQYF.

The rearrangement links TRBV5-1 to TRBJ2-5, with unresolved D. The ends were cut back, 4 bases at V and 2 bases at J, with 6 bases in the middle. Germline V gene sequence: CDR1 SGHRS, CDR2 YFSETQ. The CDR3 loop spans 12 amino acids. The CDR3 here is CASSMKQETQYF. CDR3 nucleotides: TGCGCCAGCAGCATGAAACAAGAGACCCAGTACTTC.

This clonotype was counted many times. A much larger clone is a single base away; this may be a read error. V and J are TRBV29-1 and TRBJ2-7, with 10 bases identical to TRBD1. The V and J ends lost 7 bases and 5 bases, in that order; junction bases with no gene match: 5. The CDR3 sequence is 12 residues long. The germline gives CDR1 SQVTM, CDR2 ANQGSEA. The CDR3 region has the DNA TGCAGCGGCGGGACAGGGGACCACGAGCAGTACTTC. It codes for CSGGTGDHEQYF.

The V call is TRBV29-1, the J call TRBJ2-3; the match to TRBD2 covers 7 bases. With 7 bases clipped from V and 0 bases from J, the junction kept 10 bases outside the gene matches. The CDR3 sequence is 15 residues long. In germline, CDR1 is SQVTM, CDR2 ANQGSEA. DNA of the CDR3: TGCAGCGGACGAAATCTAGCGGCTAGCACAGATACGCAGTATTTT. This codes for CSGRNLAASTDTQYF.

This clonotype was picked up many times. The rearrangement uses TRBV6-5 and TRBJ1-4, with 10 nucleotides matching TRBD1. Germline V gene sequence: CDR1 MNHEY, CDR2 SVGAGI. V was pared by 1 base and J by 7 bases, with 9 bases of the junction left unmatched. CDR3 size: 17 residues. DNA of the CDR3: TGTGCCAGCAGTTACTTCCGGGACAGGGGAGGAGGTGAAAAACTGTTTTTT. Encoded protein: CASSYFRDRGGGEKLFF.

The CDR3 protein is CASSPLAGDSYEQYF. The CDR3 bases are TGTGCCAGCAGTCCACTAGCGGGAGACTCCTACGAGCAGTACTTC. The rearrangement joins TRBV12-3 or TRBV12-4 to TRBJ2-7; TRBD2 agrees at 11 bases. The CDR3 is 15 residues long. Germline trimming cut 5 bases from V and 0 bases from J; bases unmatched to any gene: 3.

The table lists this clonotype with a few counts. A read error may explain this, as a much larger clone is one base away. The CDR3: CASSQERGRPYNEQYF. The CDR3 DNA reads TGCGCCAGCAGCCAAGAGAGGGGGCGTCCCTACAATGAGCAGTACTTC. The chain employs TRBV4-3 and TRBJ2-7, with TRBD1 identical over 7 bases. The CDR3 covers 16 residues. Trimming cost V 0 bases and J 7 bases; bases outside gene matches: 12. The V gene's germline CDR1 is LGHNA and CDR2 YSLEER.

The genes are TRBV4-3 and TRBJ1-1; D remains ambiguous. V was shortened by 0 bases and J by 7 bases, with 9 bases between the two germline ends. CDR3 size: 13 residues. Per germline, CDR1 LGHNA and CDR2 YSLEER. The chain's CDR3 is CASSQDQRNEAFF. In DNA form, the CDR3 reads TGCGCCAGCAGCCAAGATCAACGGAATGAAGCTTTCTTT.

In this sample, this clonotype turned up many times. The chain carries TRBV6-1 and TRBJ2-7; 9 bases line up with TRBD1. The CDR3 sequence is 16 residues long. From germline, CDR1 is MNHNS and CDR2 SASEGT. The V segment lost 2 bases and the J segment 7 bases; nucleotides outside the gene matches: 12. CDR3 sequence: CASSERAGQGLREQYF. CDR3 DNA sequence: TGTGCCAGCAGTGAAAGGGCAGGACAGGGGTTAAGGGAGCAGTACTTC.

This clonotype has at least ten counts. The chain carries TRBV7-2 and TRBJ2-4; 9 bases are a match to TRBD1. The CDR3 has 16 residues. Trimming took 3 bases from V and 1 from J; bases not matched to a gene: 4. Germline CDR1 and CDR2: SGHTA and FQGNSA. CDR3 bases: TGTGCCAGCAGCTTCCCGGGACAGGGTGCCAAAAACATTCAGTACTTC. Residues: CASSFPGQGAKNIQYF.

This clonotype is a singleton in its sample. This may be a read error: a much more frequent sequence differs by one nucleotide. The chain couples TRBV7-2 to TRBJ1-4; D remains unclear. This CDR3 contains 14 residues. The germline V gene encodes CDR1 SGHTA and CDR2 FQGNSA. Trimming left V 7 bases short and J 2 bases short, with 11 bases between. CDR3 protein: CASKSPLTNEKLFF. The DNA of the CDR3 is TGTGCCAGCAAGTCTCCACTGACTAATGAAAAACTGTTTTTT.

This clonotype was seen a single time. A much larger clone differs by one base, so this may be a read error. This chain's CDR3 is CSARGGGGTSYNEQYF. As DNA, the CDR3 is TGCAGTGCTAGAGGAGGCGGGGGAACCTCCTACAATGAGCAGTACTTC. The rearrangement links TRBV20-1 to TRBJ2-1; 7 bases are shared with TRBD2. TRBJ2-7 matches the DNA end more closely, so the J call is doubtful. This CDR3 spans 16 amino acids. Germline lookup yields CDR1 DFQATT and CDR2 SNEGSKA (reference sequence).